One sample yielded the 21 T cell receptor beta chains listed below, sequenced in a study of blood T cell repertoires in COVID-19. Assay used: immunoSEQ multiplex PCR; TCRdb lists only in-frame clones, some missing. The sample includes 90,000 to 150,000 clones, about 91% of them seen just once. The material sequenced was peripheral blood. The source of these receptors is a woman in her forties or fifties with active or convalescent COVID-19.

Only one count was recorded for this clone. J is TRBJ2-7 and V is TRBV18, with 13 bases matching TRBD2. The CDR3 contains 14 residues. Germline loops: CDR1 KGHSH, CDR2 LQKENI. The V segment lost 2 bases and the J segment 6 bases; nucleotides outside the gene matches: 1. CDR3 nucleotides: TGTGCCAGCTCACCAACTAGCGGGAGGGCCGAGCAGTACTTC. Its protein product is CASSPTSGRAEQYF.

This sequence joins TRBV5-1 and TRBJ2-4, with 7 bases lining up with TRBD2. The V gene end was trimmed by 4 bases and the J gene end by 0 bases; junction bases not matched to a gene: 10. The CDR3 is made up of 17 amino acids. In germline, CDR1 is SGHRS, CDR2 YFSETQ. The CDR3 sequence: CASSHPSGTIAKNIQYF. For the CDR3, the DNA is TGCGCCAGCAGCCATCCTAGCGGCACGATAGCCAAAAACATTCAGTACTTC.

As for this clone: Mismatch with germline at one junction end may stem from a read error. This rearrangement joins TRBV6-2 or TRBV6-3 to TRBJ1-1; the D is unclear. In germline, CDR1 is MNHEY, CDR2 SVGEGT. The CDR3 totals 15 residues. The CDR3 loop is CTSSYKAGVWTEAFF. The CDR3 nucleotides are TGTACCAGCAGTTACAAGGCTGGAGTGTGGACTGAAGCTTTCTTT.

V is TRBV4-3 and J is TRBJ1-2; D unresolved. Trimming stripped 0 bases from V and 8 bases from J, with 13 bases between. Germline-derived CDR1 and CDR2 are LGHNA and YSLEER. The CDR3 covers 14 residues. In nucleotides, the CDR3 is TGCGCCAGCAGCCAAGACAACAGTCCCTTGGGCTACACCTTC. Its protein product is CASSQDNSPLGYTF.

This clone was observed once. The chain has TRBV24-1 and TRBJ2-1; perhaps TRBD1 as D (6 bases). The CDR3 contains 15 residues. Per germline, CDR1 KGHDR and CDR2 SFDVKD. V was pared by 1 base and J by 10 bases, with 16 bases between. The CDR3 loop reads CATSDFLPGQGEQFF. The CDR3, as DNA: TGTGCCACCAGTGATTTCTTGCCAGGGCAGGGGGAGCAGTTCTTC.

The chain is built from TRBV3-1 (or the pseudogene TRBV3-2) and TRBJ1-5, with TRBD1 as a possible D gene (6 bases). Trimming shortened V by 4 bases and J by 7 bases, and 11 bases separated the two germline ends. Per the germline V gene, CDR1 is LGHDT and CDR2 is YNNKEL (reference sequence). The CDR3 has 13 residues. Here the CDR3 DNA reads TGTGCCAGCAGCCCACAGGGTCGGCAGCCCCAGCATTTT. Residues: CASSPQGRQPQHF.

The V call is TRBV5-4, the J call TRBJ1-4, with D uncertain. The germline V and J ends were trimmed by 4 bases and 7 bases, with 17 bases remaining between them. Germline loops: CDR1 SGHNT, CDR2 YYREEE (reference sequence). The CDR3 consists of 15 residues. CDR3 loop: CASSREGAAFEKLFF. Here the CDR3 DNA reads TGTGCCAGCAGCCGGGAGGGCGCAGCCTTTGAAAAACTGTTTTTT.

The J gene is TRBJ2-1, the V gene TRBV29-1; 7 bases agree with TRBD2. Germline V CDR1 and CDR2: SQVTM, ANQGSEA. V was pared by 7 bases and J by 7 bases, with 16 bases of the junction left unmatched. The CDR3 totals 15 residues. The CDR3 nucleotides are TGCAGCGCCGACAACGTGGGCGGGAGTTTAAATGAGCAGTTCTTC. Protein: CSADNVGGSLNEQFF.

The chain recombines TRBV28 with TRBJ1-2, with D possibly matching TRBD1 (5 bases). V lost 2 bases and J lost 7, with 17 bases in between. Germline V gives CDR1 MDHEN, CDR2 SYDVKM. The CDR3 runs 15 residues. The CDR3 sequence: CASSLPHRQMPGYTF. In DNA form, the CDR3 reads TGTGCCAGCAGTTTACCCCACCGACAGATGCCTGGCTACACCTTC.

This clone was recorded only once. The gene calls are TRBV27 and TRBJ2-1; D gene unclear. The V and J ends lost 7 bases and 1 base respectively, with 14 bases between them. From germline, CDR1 is MNHEY and CDR2 SMNVEV (reference sequence). The CDR3 runs to 15 residues. CDR3 sequence: CASNSKTVSYNEQFF. The CDR3, as DNA: TGTGCCAGCAACTCAAAAACAGTTTCCTACAATGAGCAGTTCTTC.

The genes are TRBV5-1 and TRBJ1-2; perhaps TRBD1 as D (5 bases). This CDR3 spans 14 amino acids. CDR1 is SGHRS and CDR2 is YFSETQ in the germline V gene. V lost 0 bases to trimming and J lost 3 bases, with 9 bases between them. This CDR3 reads CASSLGGLDYGYTF. The CDR3 region has the DNA TGCGCCAGCAGCTTGGGGGGACTAGACTATGGCTACACCTTC. The full variable domain, completed using reference TRBV5-1 and TRBJ1-2, is KAGVTQTPRYLIKTRGQQVTLSCSPISGHRSVSWYQQTPGQGLQFLFEYFSETQRNKGNFPGRFSGRQFSNSRSEMNVSTLELGDSALYLCASSLGGLDYGYTFGSGTRLTVV.

The chain carries TRBV2 and TRBJ2-5, with D unresolved. Germline CDR1 and CDR2: SNHLY and FYNNEI. The CDR3 has 12 residues. V lost 4 bases to trimming and J lost 4 bases, with 7 bases between them. CDR3 protein: CASSGEAETQYF. Here the CDR3 DNA reads TGTGCCAGCAGTGGTGAGGCAGAGACCCAGTACTTC.

This chain links TRBV27 with TRBJ2-7; D is perhaps TRBD1 (6 bases). Germline V gene data show CDR1 as MNHEY and CDR2 as SMNVEV (reference sequence). There are 14 residues in the CDR3. Trimming pared 3 bases from V and 2 bases from J, leaving 11 bases between. The CDR3: CASSLGAGAYEQYF. The CDR3 region has the DNA TGTGCCAGCAGTTTGGGAGCAGGGGCCTACGAGCAGTACTTC.

The gene calls are TRBV28 and TRBJ2-3; D is unclear. V shed 3 bases and J shed 0 bases, with 19 bases lying between them. The CDR3 sequence is 18 residues long. Germline lookup yields CDR1 MDHEN and CDR2 SYDVKM. The CDR3 nucleotides are TGTGCCAGCAGTTTGCCCCATCACAGATTCTCTAGCACAGATACGCAGTATTTT. Translated: CASSLPHHRFSSTDTQYF.

This clone was observed a few times. The chain is built from TRBV28 and TRBJ1-6; D call uncertain. The CDR3 consists of 14 residues. Germline CDR1 is MDHEN and CDR2 is SYDVKM. The V gene lost 3 bases and the J gene lost 5 bases, with 8 bases spanning the gap. The CDR3 is CASSFFADNSPLHF. The CDR3 region has the DNA TGTGCCAGCAGTTTCTTTGCAGATAATTCACCCCTCCACTTT.

The genes are TRBV30 and TRBJ1-1; the D gene is possibly TRBD1 (6 bases). CDR3 length equals 14 residues. Germline V lookup: CDR1 GTSNPN, CDR2 SVGIG (reference sequence). V was clipped by 8 bases and J by 3 bases, with 19 bases between them. The CDR3 loop reads CARGGGFGDTEAFF. Here the CDR3 DNA reads TGTGCCCGCGGGGGGGGCTTTGGGGACACTGAAGCTTTCTTT.

The CDR3 is CASSILTSGSSYNEQFF. In DNA, the CDR3 is TGTGCCAGCAGTATACTGACTAGCGGGAGTTCCTACAATGAGCAGTTCTTC. The genes are TRBV28 and TRBJ2-1; TRBD2 agrees at 12 bases. In germline, CDR1 is MDHEN, CDR2 SYDVKM. The CDR3 runs to 17 residues. Trimming removed 5 bases from V and 1 base from J; junction bases left unmatched: 6.

This clone was detected only once. The chain has TRBV2 and TRBJ2-1; D may be TRBD1 (7 bases). There are 12 residues in the CDR3. The ends were cut back, 6 bases at V and 8 bases at J, with 11 bases in the middle. Germline V CDR1 and CDR2: SNHLY, FYNNEI. The CDR3 region is CASSTGEDEQFF. The CDR3 bases are TGTGCCAGCAGCACAGGGGAGGATGAGCAGTTCTTC.

The V call is TRBV5-5, the J call TRBJ1-2; 7 bases line up with TRBD1. The CDR3 spans 15 residues. Trimming took 5 bases from V and 4 from J; bases not matched to a gene: 11. From germline, CDR1 is SGHKS and CDR2 YYEKEE (reference sequence). This chain's CDR3 is CASSREYRGLYGYTF. The DNA of the CDR3 is TGTGCCAGCAGTCGAGAATATAGGGGGCTCTATGGCTACACCTTC.

The sample holds one count of this clone. The rearrangement joins TRBV18 to TRBJ1-1; D is perhaps TRBD1 (6 bases). CDR3 length equals 17 residues. Germline V gene sequence: CDR1 KGHSH, CDR2 LQKENI. Trimming cost V 1 base and J 0 bases, with 15 bases left between them. The CDR3 loop is CASSPQQDSRLNTEAFF. CDR3 coding DNA: TGTGCCAGCTCACCACAGCAGGACAGCCGACTGAACACTGAAGCTTTCTTT. Full variable domain (rest looked up from reference TRBV18 and TRBJ1-1): NAGVMQNPRHLVRRRGQEARLRCSPMKGHSHVYWYRQLPEEGLKFMVYLQKENIIDESGMPKERFSAEFPKEGPSILRIQQVVRGDSAAYFCASSPQQDSRLNTEAFFGQGTRLTVV.

V is TRBV18 and J is TRBJ2-3; TRBD2 agrees at 7 bases. Losses at the gene ends were 8 bases for V and 4 bases for J; bases not matched to a gene: 12. The germline CDR1 and CDR2 sequences are KGHSH and LQKENI. The length of the CDR3 is 15 residues. In DNA, the CDR3 is TGTGCCAGCACCACCGGGGGGAGAGTACCAGATACGCAGTATTTT. It translates to CASTTGGRVPDTQYF.